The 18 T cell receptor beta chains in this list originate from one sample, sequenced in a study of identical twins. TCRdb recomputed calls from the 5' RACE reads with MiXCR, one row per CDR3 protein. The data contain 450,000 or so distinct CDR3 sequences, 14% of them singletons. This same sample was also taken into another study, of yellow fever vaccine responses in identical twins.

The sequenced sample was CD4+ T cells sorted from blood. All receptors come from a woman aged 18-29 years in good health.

The CDR3 here is CASSDYPLQGQVGEQYF. Written as DNA, the CDR3 is TGTGCCAGCAGTGATTACCCCCTCCAAGGGCAAGTTGGCGAGCAGTACTTC. The chain employs TRBV6-1 and TRBJ2-7; D gene ambiguous. The CDR3 spans 17 residues. CDR1 and CDR2 from the germline V gene are MNHNS and SASEGT. Trimming left V 3 bases short and J 6 bases short, with 24 bases between.

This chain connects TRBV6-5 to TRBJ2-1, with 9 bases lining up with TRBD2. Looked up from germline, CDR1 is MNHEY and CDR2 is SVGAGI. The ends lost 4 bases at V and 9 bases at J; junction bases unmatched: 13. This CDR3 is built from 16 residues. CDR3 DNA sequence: TGTGCCAGCAGTTCCACTGGGCTAGCGGGAACGGGTGAGCAGTTCTTC. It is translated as CASSSTGLAGTGEQFF.

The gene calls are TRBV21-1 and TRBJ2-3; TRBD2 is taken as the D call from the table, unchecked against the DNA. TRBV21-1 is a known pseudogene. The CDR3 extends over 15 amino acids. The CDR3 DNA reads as TGTGCCAGCAGAAAGACTAGCGGGAGGATAGATACGCAGTATTTT. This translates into CASRKTSGRIDTQYF.

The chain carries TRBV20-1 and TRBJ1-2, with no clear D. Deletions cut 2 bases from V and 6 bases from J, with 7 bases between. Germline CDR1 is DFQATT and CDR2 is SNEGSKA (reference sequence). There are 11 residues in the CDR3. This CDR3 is CSARIPDGYTF. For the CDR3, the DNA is TGCAGTGCTAGAATCCCGGATGGCTACACCTTC.

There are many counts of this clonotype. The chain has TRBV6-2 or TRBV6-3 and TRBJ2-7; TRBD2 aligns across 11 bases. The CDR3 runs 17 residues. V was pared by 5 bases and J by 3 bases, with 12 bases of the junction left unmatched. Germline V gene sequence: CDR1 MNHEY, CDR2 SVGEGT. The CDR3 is CASSPPGLAVDYYEQYF. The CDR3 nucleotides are TGTGCCAGCAGTCCTCCGGGACTAGCGGTTGACTACTACGAGCAGTACTTC.

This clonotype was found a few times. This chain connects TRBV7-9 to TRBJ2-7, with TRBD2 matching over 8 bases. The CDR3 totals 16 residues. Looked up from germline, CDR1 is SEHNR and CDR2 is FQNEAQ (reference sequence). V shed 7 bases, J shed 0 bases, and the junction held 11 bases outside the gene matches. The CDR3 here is CASNLDSGANSYEQYF. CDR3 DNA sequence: TGTGCCAGCAACCTAGATAGCGGGGCCAACTCCTACGAGCAGTACTTC.

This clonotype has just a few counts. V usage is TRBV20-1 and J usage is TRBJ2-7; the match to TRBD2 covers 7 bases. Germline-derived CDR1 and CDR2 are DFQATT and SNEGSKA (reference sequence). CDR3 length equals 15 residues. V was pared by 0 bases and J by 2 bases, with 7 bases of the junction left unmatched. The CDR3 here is CSARDSAGRTYEQYF. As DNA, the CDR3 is TGCAGTGCTAGAGATTCCGCCGGGAGGACCTACGAGCAGTACTTC.

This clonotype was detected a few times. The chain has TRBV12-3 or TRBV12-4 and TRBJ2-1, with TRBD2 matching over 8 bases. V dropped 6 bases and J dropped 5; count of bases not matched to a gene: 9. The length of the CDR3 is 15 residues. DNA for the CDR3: TGTGCCAGCAGCCCCCACGCGGGGGGTGACAATGAGCAGTTCTTC. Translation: CASSPHAGGDNEQFF.

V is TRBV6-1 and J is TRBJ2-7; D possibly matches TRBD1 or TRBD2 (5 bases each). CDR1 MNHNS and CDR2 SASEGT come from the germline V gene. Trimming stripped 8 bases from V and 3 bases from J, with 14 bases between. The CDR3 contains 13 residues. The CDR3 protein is CASGLGVGYEQYF. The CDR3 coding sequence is TGTGCCAGCGGACTGGGGGTGGGCTACGAGCAGTACTTC.

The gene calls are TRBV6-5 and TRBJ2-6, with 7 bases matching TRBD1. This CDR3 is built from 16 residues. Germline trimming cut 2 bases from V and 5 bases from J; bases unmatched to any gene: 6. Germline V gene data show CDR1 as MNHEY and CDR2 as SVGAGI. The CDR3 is CASSYHQGERANVLTF. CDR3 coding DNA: TGTGCCAGCAGTTACCATCAGGGGGAAAGGGCCAACGTCCTGACTTTC.

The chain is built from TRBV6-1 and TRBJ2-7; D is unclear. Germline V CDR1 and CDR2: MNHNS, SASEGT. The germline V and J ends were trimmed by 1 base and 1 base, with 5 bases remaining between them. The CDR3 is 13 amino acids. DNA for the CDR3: TGTGCCAGCAGTGAAGGACTGTCCTACGAGCAGTACTTC. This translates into CASSEGLSYEQYF.

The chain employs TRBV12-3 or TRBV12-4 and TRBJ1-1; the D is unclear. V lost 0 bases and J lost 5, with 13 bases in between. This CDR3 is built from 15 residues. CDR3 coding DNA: TGTGCCAGCAGTTTAGCGAACCGCGCGACGACTGAAGCTTTCTTT. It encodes CASSLANRATTEAFF.

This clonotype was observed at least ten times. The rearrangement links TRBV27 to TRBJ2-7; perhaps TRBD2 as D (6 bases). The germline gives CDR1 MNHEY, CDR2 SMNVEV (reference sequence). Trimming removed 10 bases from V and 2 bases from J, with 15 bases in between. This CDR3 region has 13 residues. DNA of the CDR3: TGTGCCACCCAAGAGCGGGCGGCCTACGAGCAGTACTTC. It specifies CATQERAAYEQYF.

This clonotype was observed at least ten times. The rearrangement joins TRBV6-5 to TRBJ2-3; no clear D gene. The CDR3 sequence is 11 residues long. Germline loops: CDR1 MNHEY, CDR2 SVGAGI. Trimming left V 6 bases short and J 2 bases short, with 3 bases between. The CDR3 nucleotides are TGTGCCAGCAGAAACACAGATACGCAGTATTTT. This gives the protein CASRNTDTQYF.

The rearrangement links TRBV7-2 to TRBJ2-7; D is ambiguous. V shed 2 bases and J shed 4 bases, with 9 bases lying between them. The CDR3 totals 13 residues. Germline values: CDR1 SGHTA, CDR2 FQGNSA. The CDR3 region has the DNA TGTGCCAGCAGCTTAAACATGGATTACGAGCAGTACTTC. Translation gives CASSLNMDYEQYF.

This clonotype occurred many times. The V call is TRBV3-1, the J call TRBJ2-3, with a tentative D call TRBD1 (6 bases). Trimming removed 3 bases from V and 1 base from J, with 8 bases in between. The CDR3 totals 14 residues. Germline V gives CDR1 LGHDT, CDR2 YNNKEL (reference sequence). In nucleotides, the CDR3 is TGTGCCAGCAGCCAGCGACAGGGCACAGATACGCAGTATTTT. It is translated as CASSQRQGTDTQYF.

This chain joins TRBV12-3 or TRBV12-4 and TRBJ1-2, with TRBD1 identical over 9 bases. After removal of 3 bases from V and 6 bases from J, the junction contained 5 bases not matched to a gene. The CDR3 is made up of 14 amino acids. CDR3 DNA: TGTGCCAGCAGTTTGGGACAGGGATATGATGGCTACACCTTC. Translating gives CASSLGQGYDGYTF.

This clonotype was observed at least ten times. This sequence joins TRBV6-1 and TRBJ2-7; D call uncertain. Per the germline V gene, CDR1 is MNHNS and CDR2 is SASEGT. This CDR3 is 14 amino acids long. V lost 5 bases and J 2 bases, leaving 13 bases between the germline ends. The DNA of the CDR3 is TGTGCCAGCAGTCCGTCTGGCGGCACCTACGAGCAGTACTTC. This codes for CASSPSGGTYEQYF.